These 26 T cell receptor beta chains share one sample of origin, sequenced in a study of blood T cell repertoires in COVID-19. The protocol was immunoSEQ multiplex PCR, while the TCRdb copy is restricted to in-frame clones and leaves out a portion. The data contain under 250,000 clones, around 80% of them singletons. Sequenced material: peripheral blood. All receptors derive from a woman aged 35 to 49 with acute or convalescent COVID-19.

The genes are TRBV11-1 and TRBJ2-3; 7 bases are shared with TRBD1. Germline trimming cut 4 bases from V and 2 bases from J; bases unmatched to any gene: 6. The V gene's germline CDR1 is SGHAT and CDR2 FQDESV (reference sequence). CDR3 length: 15 amino acids. The CDR3 DNA reads TGTGCCAGCAGCTCCCTACAGGGGCACACAGATACGCAGTATTTT. It translates to CASSSLQGHTDTQYF.

The chain combines TRBV11-3 with TRBJ2-3; 9 bases line up with TRBD2. The CDR3 has 15 amino acids. J was trimmed by 4 bases and V by 5 bases; bases with no gene match: 7. CDR1 and CDR2 (germline): SGHNT, YENEEA. The CDR3: CASSGLAGGPDTQYF. In DNA form, the CDR3 reads TGTGCCAGCAGCGGTCTGGCGGGAGGGCCAGATACGCAGTATTTT.

The chain uses TRBV19 and TRBJ1-1, with 7 bases lining up with TRBD1. CDR3 length: 15 amino acids. The V and J ends lost 7 bases and 3 bases, in that order; junction bases with no gene match: 11. Germline V gene lookup returns CDR1 LNHDA and CDR2 SQIVND (reference sequence). The CDR3 DNA reads as TGTGCCAGTATGGAACCCAGGGGGTGGTACACTGAAGCTTTCTTT. It translates to CASMEPRGWYTEAFF. Full variable domain (rest looked up from reference TRBV19 and TRBJ1-1): DGGITQSPKYLFRKEGQNVTLSCEQNLNHDAMYWYRQDPGQGLRLIYYSQIVNDFQKGDIAEGYSVSREKKESFPLTVTSAQKNPTAFYLCASMEPRGWYTEAFFGQGTRLTVV.

This clone has a handful of counts. The rearrangement uses TRBV11-3 and TRBJ2-1; 11 bases line up with TRBD2. Germline CDR1 SGHNT, CDR2 YENEEA. This CDR3 contains 17 residues. After removal of 4 bases from V and 5 bases from J, the junction contained 10 bases not matched to a gene. CDR3 coding DNA: TGTGCCAGCAGCTCCTGGACTAGCGGGTCTCCCGACAATGAGCAGTTCTTC. Translated, it gives CASSSWTSGSPDNEQFF. Complete variable domain (other parts from reference TRBV11-3 and TRBJ2-1): EAGVVQSPRYKIIEKKQPVAFWCNPISGHNTLYWYLQNLGQGPELLIRYENEEAVDDSQLPKDRFSAERLKGVDSTLKIQPAELGDSAVYLCASSSWTSGSPDNEQFFGPGTRLTVL.

The chain employs TRBV5-1 and TRBJ2-3, with TRBD1 as a possible D gene (5 bases). V lost 7 bases to trimming and J lost 2 bases, with 11 bases between them. The CDR3 extends over 13 amino acids. Germline loops: CDR1 SGHRS, CDR2 YFSETQ. This chain's CDR3 is CASADSYTDTQYF. CDR3 DNA sequence: TGCGCCAGCGCCGACAGCTACACAGATACGCAGTATTTT.

The CDR3 here is CASSPTSGKTYEQYF. DNA of the CDR3: TGTGCCAGCAGTCCGACTAGCGGGAAGACCTACGAGCAGTACTTC. J is TRBJ2-7 and V is TRBV3-1 (or the pseudogene TRBV3-2); TRBD2 aligns across 11 bases. The CDR3 loop spans 15 amino acids. Losses at the gene ends were 6 bases for V and 2 bases for J; bases not matched to a gene: 6. The germline gives CDR1 LGHDT, CDR2 YNNKEL (reference sequence).

This rearrangement joins TRBV7-3 to TRBJ2-1, with 10 bases aligning to TRBD2. V trimming: 4 bases; J trimming: 4 bases; junction bases outside the gene matches: 1. CDR3 length: 14 amino acids. The germline CDR1 and CDR2 sequences are SGHTA and FQGTGA. In DNA form, the CDR3 reads TGTGCCAGCAGCTCTAGCGGGGGTTACAATGAGCAGTTCTTC. Protein product: CASSSSGGYNEQFF.

This chain connects TRBV12-5 to TRBJ1-2; 7 positions agree with TRBD1. Germline V CDR1 and CDR2: LGHNT, FRNRAP. The CDR3 is 13 amino acids. Trimming took 7 bases from V and 8 from J; bases not matched to a gene: 10. In DNA, the CDR3 is TGTGCTAGTGCCCCGACAGGGAAGTGGGGCTACACCTTC. It specifies CASAPTGKWGYTF.

The V call is TRBV7-3, the J call TRBJ2-3, with TRBD2 matching over 13 bases. The germline V gene has CDR1 SGHTA and CDR2 FQGTGA. Germline trimming cut 5 bases from V and 5 bases from J; bases unmatched to any gene: 4. This CDR3 comprises 15 residues. CDR3 DNA: TGTGCCAGCAGCGAGACTAGCGGGGGGATAGATACGCAGTATTTT. The encoded protein is CASSETSGGIDTQYF.

This chain connects TRBV15 to TRBJ2-3; D might be TRBD1 (6 bases). Germline V gives CDR1 LNHNV, CDR2 YYDKDF (reference sequence). V lost 1 base to trimming and J lost 2 bases, with 10 bases between them. This CDR3 contains 15 residues. The CDR3 protein is CATSRAGQSTDTQYF. CDR3 bases: TGTGCCACCAGCAGAGCCGGACAGTCCACAGATACGCAGTATTTT.

The chain carries TRBV15 and TRBJ1-1; D remains unclear. The CDR3 is 14 residues long. V lost 0 bases to trimming and J lost 0 bases, with 5 bases between them. Germline CDR1 reads LNHNV; CDR2 reads YYDKDF (reference sequence). Written as DNA, the CDR3 is TGTGCCACCAGCAGAGATCAGATGAACACTGAAGCTTTCTTT. This gives the protein CATSRDQMNTEAFF.

This clone is a singleton in its sample. The chain joins TRBV15 to TRBJ2-1; D call uncertain. This CDR3 contains 15 residues. V gave up 1 base and J gave up 0 bases, with 7 bases separating them. Germline assignment: CDR1 LNHNV and CDR2 YYDKDF (reference sequence). The DNA of the CDR3 is TGTGCCACCAGCAGAGCGGTAAGCTCCTACAATGAGCAGTTCTTC. The encoded protein is CATSRAVSSYNEQFF.

There are a few counts of this clone. The chain recombines TRBV5-8 with TRBJ2-1, with TRBD2 as a possible D gene (6 bases). CDR3 length equals 15 residues. Trimming stripped 2 bases from V and 6 bases from J, with 15 bases between. Germline loops: CDR1 SGHTS, CDR2 YDEGEE. The CDR3: CASSLAGTPFNEQFF. CDR3 DNA: TGTGCCAGCAGCTTAGCTGGGACTCCTTTCAATGAGCAGTTCTTC.

This clone was picked up one time. V and J are TRBV11-2 and TRBJ2-3; no clear D gene. This CDR3 has 15 amino acids. The V gene lost 4 bases and the J gene lost 2 bases, with 13 bases spanning the gap. Germline CDR1 is SGHAT and CDR2 is FQNNGV. The chain's CDR3 is CASSSVMLVTDTQYF. For the CDR3, the DNA is TGTGCCAGCAGCTCGGTAATGCTGGTCACAGATACGCAGTATTTT.

This chain's CDR3 is CASSSDNYGYTF. CDR3 nucleotide sequence: TGTGCCAGCAGCTCAGATAACTATGGCTACACCTTC. V is TRBV5-5 and J is TRBJ1-2; D remains unclear. The CDR3 is 12 residues long. V lost 3 bases, J lost 1 base, and 4 bases lay in between. CDR1 is SGHKS and CDR2 is YYEKEE in the germline V gene (reference sequence).

This chain connects TRBV27 to TRBJ1-2; D is unclear. Trimming shortened V by 3 bases and J by 6 bases, and 11 bases separated the two germline ends. This CDR3 is 13 amino acids long. Germline CDR1 is MNHEY and CDR2 is SMNVEV (reference sequence). DNA for the CDR3: TGTGCCAGCAGTTTTTACGGGGAAGATGGCTACACCTTC. Protein: CASSFYGEDGYTF.

The V call is TRBV3-1 (or the pseudogene TRBV3-2), the J call TRBJ1-2; no firm D call. CDR1 and CDR2 from the germline V gene are LGHDT and YNNKEL (reference sequence). This CDR3 comprises 15 residues. V lost 0 bases and J lost 2, with 10 bases in between. CDR3 sequence reads: CASSQEVAENYGYTF. For the CDR3, the DNA is TGTGCCAGCAGCCAAGAGGTGGCGGAGAACTATGGCTACACCTTC.

This clone was recorded once. The V gene is TRBV6-2 or TRBV6-3, the J gene TRBJ2-7; D is perhaps TRBD1 (5 bases). Trimming pared 2 bases from V and 3 bases from J, leaving 14 bases between. This CDR3 spans 15 amino acids. Germline V gene sequence: CDR1 MNHEY, CDR2 SVGEGT. The CDR3 loop is CASSYRMAGNYEQYF. The CDR3 nucleotides are TGTGCCAGCAGTTACAGGATGGCAGGGAACTACGAGCAGTACTTC.

This clone has a handful of counts. The V call is TRBV6-1, the J call TRBJ1-5; no clear D. Germline V CDR1 and CDR2: MNHNS, SASEGT. This CDR3 region has 11 residues. Trimming left V 6 bases short and J 4 bases short, with 4 bases between. The CDR3 sequence is CASSFNQPQHF. Here the CDR3 DNA reads TGTGCCAGCAGCTTTAATCAGCCCCAGCATTTT.

The chain joins TRBV13 to TRBJ2-7; 9 bases line up with TRBD1. The CDR3 sequence is 15 residues long. Germline V gives CDR1 PRHDT, CDR2 FYEKMQ (reference sequence). Trimming at V came to 2 bases and at J to 7 bases, leaving 9 bases not matched to a gene. This CDR3 is CASSLPHRGLGEQYF. Written as DNA, the CDR3 is TGTGCCAGCAGCTTACCCCACAGGGGGCTAGGGGAGCAGTACTTC.

The rearrangement links TRBV29-1 to TRBJ1-1; 9 nucleotides align to TRBD1. Germline V lookup: CDR1 SQVTM, CDR2 ANQGSEA. J gave up 2 bases and V 8 bases, and 6 bases lay outside the gene matches. The CDR3 has 13 amino acids. The CDR3: CSFDRGGNTEAFF. The CDR3 DNA sequence: TGCAGCTTCGACAGGGGGGGCAACACTGAAGCTTTCTTT.

This clone is a singleton in its sample. The V gene is TRBV10-1, the J gene TRBJ2-3; 7 bases fit TRBD1. The germline V gene encodes CDR1 WNHNN and CDR2 SYGVQD (reference sequence). The CDR3 totals 13 residues. V lost 7 bases and J lost 1; bases outside the gene matches: 2. The CDR3 nucleotides are TGCGCCAGCAAGGGGACAGGCACAGATACGCAGTATTTT. It specifies CASKGTGTDTQYF.

The chain employs TRBV18 and TRBJ2-7, with D maybe TRBD2 (6 bases). V shed 3 bases and J shed 4 bases, with 16 bases lying between them. The CDR3 totals 15 residues. Germline V CDR1 and CDR2: KGHSH, LQKENI. The CDR3 reads CASSPPGLSMYEQYF. In DNA, the CDR3 is TGTGCCAGCTCACCGCCGGGACTGAGTATGTACGAGCAGTACTTC.

This clone has only a few counts. The V call is TRBV12-3 or TRBV12-4, the J call TRBJ1-2; no clear D gene. CDR3 length equals 11 residues. Trimming removed 5 bases from V and 10 bases from J, with 11 bases in between. CDR3 sequence reads: CASSPGLFYTF. CDR3 nucleotides: TGTGCCAGCAGTCCCGGTCTCTTCTACACCTTC.

The chain carries TRBV11-2 and TRBJ2-7, with a tentative D call TRBD1 (5 bases). Germline loops: CDR1 SGHAT, CDR2 FQNNGV. This CDR3 is 15 amino acids long. The V and J ends lost 5 bases and 0 bases respectively, with 14 bases between them. As DNA, the CDR3 is TGTGCCAGCAGCATCCATGGACAAGGCTCCTACGAGCAGTACTTC. This gives the protein CASSIHGQGSYEQYF.

The chain combines TRBV15 with TRBJ1-1; TRBD1 is a possible D gene (6 bases). V shed 6 bases and J shed 1 base, with 15 bases lying between them. CDR1 is LNHNV, CDR2 YYDKDF, per germline (reference sequence). The CDR3 has 15 amino acids. CDR3 amino acids: CATRSKTGGNTEAFF. CDR3 nucleotides: TGTGCCACCAGGAGTAAGACAGGTGGGAACACTGAAGCTTTCTTT.